The clone carrying this T cell receptor beta chain was detected only once. Its target is unknown. This specimen belongs to a study of cytomegalovirus exposure and HLA in healthy donors. Donors likely had unrecorded immune exposures despite being nominally healthy when sampled. PCR involved 60 Vbeta and 13 Jbeta primers. Measured with immunoSEQ multiplex PCR; TCRdb has only the in-frame clones, and not every one. The sample yields under 150,000 clones, 65% to 85% seen once. Study findings and constraints: Fewer N-insertions than the approximately 680-donor mean were reportedly shown by an Asian-associated ancestry cluster in a later analysis.

Per germline, CDR1 WNHNN and CDR2 SYGVQD (reference sequence). The CDR3 loop spans 17 amino acids. Germline trimming cut 3 bases from V and 5 bases from J; bases unmatched to any gene: 7. J is TRBJ2-1 and V is TRBV10-1; TRBD2 matches at 13 bases. The sequence was obtained from a young woman in good health and CMV-seropositive. Input material: PBMCs. The CDR3 DNA is TGCGCCAGCAGTGACCCGGGACTAGCGGGGCAGAACAATGAGCAGTTCTTC. Translation gives CASSDPGLAGQNNEQFF.